The present entry profiles one T cell receptor (beta chain) with its context. The entry originates in a study of early T cells in non-severe SARS-CoV-2 infection. On the study more broadly: The chains were unpaired, and the sequenced material was bulk RNA from unsorted whole blood.

TCRdb recomputed calls from the 5' RACE reads with MiXCR, one row per CDR3 protein. This sample has 80,000 or so distinct CDR3 sequences, with over 12% found just once. V shed 3 bases and J shed 12 bases, with 11 bases lying between them. The germline V gene encodes CDR1 SNHLY and CDR2 FYNNEI. This CDR3 contains 12 residues. The sample taken for sequencing was whole blood. The receptor was isolated from an adult who was a healthcare worker with PCR-confirmed SARS-CoV-2 infection or an uninfected control (not recorded which). This chain connects TRBV2 to TRBJ1-4; TRBD1 is a possible D gene (5 bases). Here the CDR3 DNA reads TGTGCCAGCAGTGACCCCCTCAGGGAACTGTTTTTT. This codes for CASSDPLRELFF.